Following are 18 T cell receptor beta chains from one sample sequenced in a study of T cells in Graves' hyperthyroidism and ophthalmopathy. RNA transcripts were the template for amplifying TCR beta CDR3 regions. TCR CDR3 underwent first-round RT-PCR with the HTBI primer set. In TCRdb, the multiplex PCR reads were re-called with MiXCR into one record per CDR3 protein. The profile shows 400,000 to 600,000 distinct CDR3 sequences, about 16% of them singletons. Sequenced sample: blood. All receptors derive from a young woman with Graves' ophthalmopathy.

In this sample, this clonotype turned up many times. The chain couples TRBV30 to TRBJ2-3; tentative D call: TRBD1 (5 bases). Germline values: CDR1 GTSNPN, CDR2 SVGIG (reference sequence). The V end lost 4 bases, the J end lost 5 bases, and 16 bases lay between the germline ends. The CDR3 has 14 amino acids. CDR3 residues: CAWTHRYRLDTQYF. The CDR3 coding sequence is TGTGCCTGGACCCACAGGTACAGATTAGATACGCAGTATTTT.

A remark on this clonotype: Germline is not matched at one junction end, which may reflect a read error. V gene TRBV29-1 combines with J gene TRBJ1-2; TRBD1 is a possible D gene (5 bases). Germline V gene lookup returns CDR1 SQVTM and CDR2 ANQGSEA. The CDR3 has 13 amino acids. CDR3 region: CSVGRVEDYGCTF. The CDR3 nucleotides are TGCAGCGTTGGCAGGGTGGAGGACTATGGCTGCACCTTC.

This clonotype was counted between two and nine times. This sequence joins TRBV29-1 and TRBJ1-1; 8 positions match TRBD1. After removal of 5 bases from V and 7 bases from J, the junction contained 6 bases not matched to a gene. From germline, CDR1 is SQVTM and CDR2 ANQGSEA. This CDR3 contains 12 residues. CDR3 loop: CSVREGQGEAFF. The CDR3 coding sequence is TGCAGCGTTCGAGAAGGACAGGGTGAAGCTTTCTTT.

This clonotype was seen a handful of times. The V gene is TRBV20-1, the J gene TRBJ2-6; D ambiguous. The CDR3 runs 15 residues. V dropped 3 bases and J dropped 0 bases, with 9 bases sitting between them. Per the germline V gene, CDR1 is DFQATT and CDR2 is SNEGSKA (reference sequence). Here the CDR3 DNA reads TGCAGTGCTAGTCAGCAGTTCTCTGGGGCCAACGTCCTGACTTTC. It specifies CSASQQFSGANVLTF.

At least ten counts were recorded for this clonotype. This chain connects TRBV30 to TRBJ1-4; the D gene is possibly TRBD1 (5 bases). The CDR3 length is 14 residues. Germline CDR1 is GTSNPN and CDR2 is SVGIG (reference sequence). The V and J ends lost 0 bases and 8 bases respectively, with 13 bases between them. CDR3 sequence: CAWSVRGAVEKLFF. CDR3 DNA: TGTGCCTGGAGTGTACGGGGCGCGGTAGAAAAACTGTTTTTT.

In this sample, this clonotype turned up many times. The rearrangement uses TRBV2 and TRBJ2-1; 8 bases agree with TRBD2. Germline CDR1 is SNHLY and CDR2 is FYNNEI. Trimming removed 6 bases from V and 7 bases from J; junction bases left unmatched: 17. The CDR3 is 17 amino acids. The CDR3 reads CASSPLRSGSTGNEQFF. Written as DNA, the CDR3 is TGTGCCAGCAGCCCCCTCAGGAGCGGGAGTACAGGTAATGAGCAGTTCTTC.

This clonotype was seen repeatedly, ten times or more. The chain has TRBV20-1 and TRBJ2-3; 13 bases match TRBD2. The germline V gene encodes CDR1 DFQATT and CDR2 SNEGSKA (reference sequence). Germline trimming cut 3 bases from V and 5 bases from J; bases unmatched to any gene: 8. The CDR3 loop spans 16 amino acids. The CDR3, as DNA: TGCAGTGCTAGCCTGTTAACTAGCGGGAGGGGAGATACGCAGTATTTT. It encodes CSASLLTSGRGDTQYF.

The J gene is TRBJ1-6, the V gene TRBV7-6; D may be TRBD1 (5 bases). CDR3 length: 14 residues. Trimming cost V 5 bases and J 9 bases, with 14 bases left between them. CDR1 and CDR2 from the germline V gene are SGHVS and FNYEAQ. CDR3 sequence reads: CASSLGPGPSPLHF. The CDR3 nucleotides read TGTGCCAGCAGCCTCGGTCCAGGGCCTTCACCCCTCCACTTT.

The sample holds many counts of this clonotype. The genes are TRBV24-1 and TRBJ2-1, with a tentative D call TRBD1 (6 bases). In germline, CDR1 is KGHDR, CDR2 SFDVKD. This CDR3 region has 15 residues. V was trimmed by 1 base and J by 3 bases, leaving 9 bases between them. CDR3 sequence: CATSDFTGYYNEQFF. CDR3 in DNA: TGTGCCACCAGTGATTTCACAGGGTACTACAATGAGCAGTTCTTC.

This clonotype was counted ten times or more. This chain connects TRBV28 to TRBJ1-2; D remains unclear. The CDR3 spans 15 residues. Germline V gives CDR1 MDHEN, CDR2 SYDVKM. Trimming removed 8 bases from V and 0 bases from J, with 16 bases in between. CDR3 in DNA: TGTGCCAGCTTTGGATCACCTCGTTCTAACTATGGCTACACCTTC. The encoded protein is CASFGSPRSNYGYTF.

V and J are TRBV12-5 and TRBJ2-1; D is perhaps TRBD2 (5 bases). In germline, CDR1 is LGHNT, CDR2 FRNRAP. Trimming shortened V by 4 bases and J by 4 bases, and 14 bases separated the two germline ends. This CDR3 comprises 15 residues. This CDR3 reads CASGSRGGGYNEQFF. The CDR3 region has the DNA TGTGCTAGTGGTTCCCGGGGTGGTGGTTACAATGAGCAGTTCTTC.

The genes are TRBV12-3 or TRBV12-4 and TRBJ2-7; D may be TRBD1 or TRBD2 (5 bases each). The V end was cut by 5 bases, the J end by 4 bases, with 15 bases between. The CDR3 consists of 14 residues. The DNA for the CDR3 is TGTGCCAGCAGTCCTGGGACGCAGATTTACGAGCAGTACTTC. Translating it yields CASSPGTQIYEQYF.

This clonotype was found a few times. The chain combines TRBV7-9 with TRBJ2-2; TRBD1 is a possible D gene (5 bases). The CDR3 covers 12 residues. V dropped 7 bases and J dropped 5 bases, with 8 bases sitting between them. Germline V gene data show CDR1 as SEHNR and CDR2 as FQNEAQ (reference sequence). DNA of the CDR3: TGTGCCAGCAACAGGCTGACCGGGGAGCTGTTTTTT. Encoded protein: CASNRLTGELFF.

This clonotype was recorded a few times. The rearrangement uses TRBV27 and TRBJ2-3; 7 nucleotides match TRBD1. Trimming cost V 8 bases and J 3 bases; bases outside gene matches: 11. CDR1 is MNHEY, CDR2 SMNVEV, per germline (reference sequence). The CDR3 extends over 15 amino acids. CDR3 amino acids: CASLKLAQGTDTQYF. In DNA form, the CDR3 reads TGTGCCAGCCTGAAGTTAGCACAGGGGACAGATACGCAGTATTTT.

This clonotype came up many times. The DNA of the CDR3 is TGTGCCAGCAGCTTATTCGGCGGGTTTTACAATGAGCAGTTCTTC. The encoded protein is CASSLFGGFYNEQFF. V gene TRBV7-2 combines with J gene TRBJ2-1, with D perhaps matching TRBD2 (5 bases). Trimming stripped 2 bases from V and 4 bases from J, with 12 bases between. The CDR3 has 15 residues. In germline, CDR1 is SGHTA, CDR2 FQGNSA. Complete variable domain (other parts from reference TRBV7-2 and TRBJ2-1): GAGVSQSPSNKVTEKGKDVELRCDPISGHTALYWYRQSLGQGLEFLIYFQGNSAPDKSGLPSDRFSAERTGGSVSTLTIQRTQQEDSAVYLCASSLFGGFYNEQFFGPGTRLTVL.

This clonotype was seen ten or more times. The chain uses TRBV27 and TRBJ1-2; 9 bases fit TRBD1. This CDR3 has 13 amino acids. Germline CDR1 and CDR2: MNHEY and SMNVEV (reference sequence). Germline trimming cut 6 bases from V and 5 bases from J; bases unmatched to any gene: 4. The CDR3 bases are TGTGCCAGCAGAGGGACAGGGATTTATGGCTACACCTTC. This sequence encodes CASRGTGIYGYTF.

This clonotype was detected only a few times. The chain is built from TRBV4-3 and TRBJ1-1, with TRBD1 as a possible D gene (5 bases). The germline CDR1 and CDR2 sequences are LGHNA and YSLEER. The CDR3 runs to 14 residues. V was trimmed by 0 bases and J by 8 bases, leaving 13 bases between them. CDR3 bases: TGCGCCAGCAGCCAAGATTCAGTCGGGGACGAAGCTTTCTTT. Its protein product is CASSQDSVGDEAFF.

The table lists this clonotype with many counts. In DNA form, the CDR3 reads TGTGCCAGCAGTTCGATACAGGGGACTGAAGCTTTCTTT. It translates to CASSSIQGTEAFF. The chain recombines TRBV12-3 or TRBV12-4 with TRBJ1-1, with 7 bases identical to TRBD1. CDR3 length: 13 amino acids. After removal of 4 bases from V and 5 bases from J, the junction contained 4 bases not matched to a gene.